This T cell receptor (beta chain) was sequenced for a study of T cell repertoires in cytomegalovirus infection. At the level of the study: CMV epitopes in the study were HLA-C-restricted (recently identified) and HLA-B-restricted (well studied). Based on public TCR beta signatures, there were indications of CMV infection and of a matching HLA type. Study observations and caveats: What dominated the ex vivo response were HLA-C-restricted CMV-specific TCR beta clonotypes. Cumulative public TCR beta family frequency identified carriers of CMV plus the relevant HLA.

About this clonotype: Its matching antigen is unknown. Sequence at one end of the junction differs from germline and may be a read error.

The CDR3 has 16 residues. CDR1 is SGHDN and CDR2 is FVKESK in the germline V gene. TCRdb ran MiXCR on the reads and lists one entry per CDR3 protein. The table includes around 71,000 distinct CDR3 sequences, 20% to 25% detected once. This receptor was identified in a human donor in good health (CMV status not recorded). Some clones in this sample may be carry-over from other donors' samples. The chain employs TRBV14 and TRBJ2-3, with 8 bases lining up with TRBD2. This specimen was CD8+ T cells from cultured PBMCs, taken from culture after CMV antigen stimulation. CDR3 in DNA: TGTGCCAGCAGTCAAGATTGGCGGGGGGACCGGATTACGCAGTATTTT. It yields the protein CASSQDWRGDRITQYF.